This T cell receptor beta chain was retrieved from a study of T cells after yellow fever vaccination (dated by TCRdb to the late 2010s). Turning to the overall study: Libraries from fractions with low cell numbers were prepared with the SMART-Seq v4 Ultra Low Input RNA kit. Blood was collected at multiple timepoints before and after primary and secondary immunization, and bulk PBMC replicates and cell subsets were isolated. Two healthy male donors made up the cohort, one aged 18 to 29 years and the other aged 30 to 40 years. To track T-cell clones before and after primary and booster YFV17D yellow fever vaccination, bulk TCR alpha and beta repertoires were sequenced longitudinally.

The table lists this clonotype with many counts. Its antigen is unknown. Per-nucleotide qualities are absent, and no much larger clonotype sits a single base away. The sample's treatment or condition label is to be understood as: live attenuated yellow fever vaccine strain. PBMCs were isolated from peripheral blood using a standard Ficoll-Paque protocol. CD4 and CD8 T-cell fractions were isolated with Dynabeads CD4 and CD8 positive selection kits. TriZol was used to extract RNA from bulk PBMCs, from CD4 and CD8 fractions, and from dextramer-positive and dextramer-negative fractions. At the junction V is shortened by 3 bases and J by 0 bases, with 10 bases in between. From the cysteine through the phenylalanine, the CDR3 covers 15 amino acids. The kept DNA is CDR3 alone, 45 bases in frame from the first base. CDR1 and CDR2 (SGHKS, YYEKEE) derive from the germline V gene (reference sequence). What the research found in general, with its limitations: After the booster, most clones that had expanded after primary vaccination were detected again (approximately 95% of CD4 and 70% to 90% of CD8), suggesting broad maintenance of memory. The study included only a couple of donors, which limits how far the findings can be generalized. Because abundant contaminating clonotypes from the bulk population could be contained in FACS-sorted repertoires, computational filtering was required. Compared with the primary T-cell response, the secondary T-cell response was faster but weaker, reaching its peak on day 5 rather than on day 15. A small fraction of clonotypes appeared in both the CD4 and CD8 compartments, likely as a result of convergent recombination.

Sequencer: Illumina NovaSeq 6000. TCR cDNA was synthesized by 5'RACE template switching, which introduced a universal primer site and unique molecular identifiers. Priming of cDNA synthesis was performed from both the TCR alpha and TCR beta constant segments. Library amplification used two PCR steps, and the second PCR step added sample barcodes and sequencing adapters. Libraries were sequenced on Illumina HiSeq 2500 (2x100 bp) or NovaSeq (2x150 bp). The published analysis was carried out like this. Reads were demultiplexed and collapsed into UMI consensus sequences with MIGEC, and V(D)J alignment was performed with MiXCR. Vaccine-responding clonotypes were identified with edgeR using replicate PBMC samples, with FDR below 0.01 and a log2 fold change above 5 up to day 15 being required. Each bulk clonotype was labeled CD4 or CD8 based on which sequenced repertoire, CD4 or CD8, contained the clonotype at higher abundance. TCRdb reprocessed the public reads (quality trimming at Q25 with fastp, clone calling with MiXCR) and kept in-frame beta chains. Rows with one shared CDR3 protein collapse into an entry with the most common genes and DNA. None of the V and J calls come from the authors' own analysis; TCRdb made them. The sample table holds about 300,000 distinct CDR3 sequences, of which 8.7% were seen once. Approximately 3.3% of the sample is held by the ten biggest clonotypes.

This clonotype originated in a man aged 18 to 35 who received the YFV17D yellow fever vaccine. The sample was CD4+ T cells sorted from PBMCs, taken 5 days after the yellow fever booster vaccination. The V and J genes are TRBV5-5 and TRBJ2-4; the D gene cannot be named for sure. At the DNA level, the sequence is TGTGCCAGCAGCTCTACGAGTCTAGCCAAAAACATTCAGTACTTC. Its translation reads: CASSSTSLAKNIQYF.